This is a list of T cell receptor beta chains from one sample in a study of cytomegalovirus exposure and HLA in healthy donors. TCRdb's table, derived via immunoSEQ multiplex PCR, lists solely in-frame clones and lacks some. The repertoire consists of about 180,000 clones, with 82% occurring once and the leading ten covering about 1.6%. The sample was PBMCs. The receptors were gathered from a man aged 35 to 55 in good health and CMV-seronegative. The CDR3 runs from the conserved cysteine through the conserved F or W. The D gene is left open where the match is weak. Clone size is stated in some rows and not others, as once, few, many or a class when expanded.

d_call	clone_size	j_call	v_call	cdr3_aa	cdr3_nt
NA	NA	TRBJ2-5	TRBV28	CASRPTTPRETQYF	TGTGCCAGCAGGCCCACTACCCCTCGAGAGACCCAGTACTTC
TRBD2	NA	TRBJ2-5	TRBV2	CASSGGLAETQYF	TGTGCCAGTAGTGGGGGACTAGCCGAGACCCAGTACTTC
NA	NA	TRBJ2-1	TRBV11-3	CASTTRAGNEQFF	TGTGCCAGCACAACCCGCGCGGGAAATGAGCAGTTCTTC
NA	NA	TRBJ2-5	TRBV21-1	CASSKGAGPETQYF	TGTGCCAGCAGCAAAGGGGCAGGGCCAGAGACCCAGTACTTC
NA	NA	TRBJ2-3	TRBV29-1	CSVESPTGSTDTQYF	TGCAGCGTTGAATCCCCGACAGGAAGCACAGATACGCAGTATTTT
NA	few	TRBJ1-2	TRBV7-9	CASSANTVVPWYGYTF	TGTGCCAGCAGCGCAAATACAGTGGTTCCTTGGTATGGCTACACCTTC
NA	NA	TRBJ1-2	TRBV7-3	CASSPRGGDGYTF	TGTGCCAGCAGCCCAAGGGGAGGGGATGGCTACACCTTC
TRBD2	NA	TRBJ2-5	TRBV5-6	CASSFPTSGQETQYF	TGTGCCAGCAGCTTCCCGACTAGCGGTCAAGAGACCCAGTACTTC
TRBD1	NA	TRBJ2-7	TRBV4-3	CASSQEMDRGGEQYF	TGCGCCAGCAGCCAAGAGATGGACAGGGGGGGCGAGCAGTACTTC
NA	NA	TRBJ2-1	TRBV7-2	CASSLSVAAHNEQFF	TGTGCCAGCAGCTTATCGGTGGCGGCGCACAATGAGCAGTTCTTC
NA	NA	TRBJ2-4	TRBV11-3	CASSSRMGADIQYF	TGTGCCAGCAGCTCCCGGATGGGGGCTGACATTCAGTACTTC
NA	NA	TRBJ1-6	TRBV28	CASSRSGGARPLHF	TGTGCCAGCAGCCGGAGTGGGGGCGCGAGACCCCTCCACTTT
TRBD2	NA	TRBJ2-3	TRBV23-1	CASSLPRGDPSTDTQYF	TGCGCCAGCAGTCTCCCTCGGGGGGATCCTAGCACAGATACGCAGTATTTT
NA	NA	TRBJ2-2	TRBV9	CASSVGLSLTGELFF	TGTGCCAGCAGCGTAGGTCTATCGCTCACCGGGGAGCTGTTTTTT
NA	few	TRBJ2-2	TRBV7-6	CASSLKGRGLSGNTGELFF	TGTGCCAGCAGCTTAAAGGGCAGAGGGCTGTCGGGGAACACCGGGGAGCTGTTTTTT
NA	few	TRBJ2-7	TRBV7-8	CASSLRQGSLSSYEQYF	TGTGCCAGCAGCTTACGCCAGGGTTCGTTATCCTCCTACGAGCAGTACTTC
TRBD1	NA	TRBJ1-2	TRBV2	CASSGDRGLSSYGYTF	TGTGCCAGCAGTGGGGACAGGGGCCTGTCGAGCTATGGCTACACCTTC
NA	NA	TRBJ1-2	TRBV19	CASSMRGYYGYTF	TGTGCCAGTAGTATGAGGGGGTACTATGGCTACACCTTC